This T cell receptor beta chain was captured in a study of regulatory T cells in long-lasting Graves disease. Libraries of TCR beta came from iRepertoire HTBI primers plus Arm-PCR of CDR3 regions. MiXCR, applied by TCRdb to the multiplex PCR reads, yields one record per CDR3 protein. The sample lists roughly 400,000 distinct CDR3 sequences; less than 25% were seen once. Broader study findings: Persistent disease preferred TRBV28, TRBJ1-2 and TRBJ2-5.

The time point denotes: persistent/refractory GD, antithyroid drugs over 5 years with positive TRAb. RNA from PBMCs was the source of the TCR library. The authors diagnosed Graves' disease using American Thyroid Association guidelines. This clonotype was counted ten times or more. Its antigen is as yet unknown. The CDR3 is 13 residues long. The ends lost 2 bases at V and 8 bases at J; junction bases unmatched: 6. From germline, CDR1 is GTSNPN and CDR2 SVGIG (reference sequence). The TCR was taken from a female donor with Graves disease. This chain uses TRBV30 with TRBJ1-5, with TRBD1 matching over 7 bases. This specimen consisted of peripheral blood mononuclear cells (PBMCs), obtained when the disease was refractory, from a patient treated with antithyroid drugs. The CDR3 DNA is TGTGCCTGGAGTCGACAGGGAGGAAAGCCCCAGCATTTT. Residues: CAWSRQGGKPQHF. The variable domain in full, with the rest retrieved from reference TRBV30 and TRBJ1-5, is SQTIHQWPATLVQPVGSPLSLECTVEGTSNPNLYWYRQAAGRGLQLLFYSVGIGQISSEVPQNLSASRPQDRQFILSSKKLLLSDSGFYLCAWSRQGGKPQHFGDGTRLSIL.